The clone carrying this T cell receptor beta chain turned up a few times. Antigen: not known. This specimen belongs to a study of T-cell memory formation after mild COVID-19. On the study more broadly: The study found TCR clusters largely donor specific.

5'RACE with constant-segment primers yielded barcoded, UMI-tagged TCR alpha and TCR beta cDNA libraries. MiXCR, applied by TCRdb to the 5' RACE reads, yields one record per CDR3 protein. This table holds some 600,000 distinct CDR3 sequences, around 15% found once. Findings and caveats of the study: Memory sampled before infection contained some responding clones, suggesting cross-reactive memory joined.

Trimming pared 3 bases from V and 5 bases from J, leaving 10 bases between. CDR3 length: 14 residues. The TCR was taken from an adult woman who had mild COVID-19 (a few samples of this study predate the infection). Cell type and time point are not known. Sequenced input: PBMCs or a T cell subset sorted from them (not recorded which). The J gene is TRBJ2-2, the V gene TRBV23-1; D tentatively reads TRBD1 or TRBD2 (5 bases each). TRBV23-1 is labeled an ORF, and its function is uncertain. CDR3 in DNA: TGCGCCAGCAGTCATAGAGGGGAAACCGGGGAGCTGTTTTTT. Translation gives CASSHRGETGELFF.